Described below is a single T cell receptor beta chain sequence and its context. Which antigen it targets is not known. Base quality data are lacking; no much larger clone is found one base away. This record belongs to a study of post-analysis software for immune sequencing data (dated by TCRdb to between 2015 and 2017). For the study in its entirety: The recorded disease courses included relapsing-remitting, secondary progressive and progressive-relapsing multiple sclerosis, and some patients had no subtype annotation. Patient repertoires were compared against about twelve previously published healthy control repertoires from donors aged roughly 6 to 26 years. A subset of samples was prepared in parallel using single-end sample barcoding, then pooled and co-amplified after Illumina adapter ligation. General findings and caveats noted by the study authors: Significantly higher frequencies in patients than in controls were found for roughly 5 TRBV segments, including TRBV5-6, TRBV5-1 and TRBV20-1. Compared with controls, multiple sclerosis patients had significantly lower normalized Chao1 diversity, a finding suggesting substantial peripheral T-cell clonal expansion. The multiple sclerosis patient group was slightly younger than the control group. When samples were clustered directly using the F measure, samples prepared in the same batch co-clustered strongly, which prompted a batch-effect correction.

The germline V gene gives CDR1 as SGHDN and CDR2 as FVKESK. The CDR3 runs 13 amino acids, cysteine and phenylalanine included. The CDR3 DNA has 39 bases and is translated from base 1. V is pruned by 0 bases and J by 9 bases, leaving 4 bases of the junction without a gene match. The library was obtained by PCR. Sequencing relied on an Illumina HiSeq 2500. To reduce PCR and sequencing biases, unique molecular identifiers were built into the TCR beta cDNA libraries. Approximately 500,000 cDNA molecules were obtained per 1 to 10 million input T cells, so each molecule approximated one T cell. The same protocol used for the earlier healthy control dataset was applied to prepare and sequence the patient libraries. Samples belonging to the same batch were prepared together, multiplexed and sequenced on a shared HiSeq lane. Concerning the study's data processing: Raw barcoded reads were processed with MIGEC, and single-read molecular identifier groups were discarded before consensus assembly and CDR3 extraction. Clonotype tables were post-analysed with VDJtools, and diversity was normalized by down-sampling all datasets to the smallest sample size. Repertoire overlap clustering matched CDR3 amino acid but not nucleotide sequences to correct batch-related cross-sample contamination. In TCRdb, the public reads were trimmed at Q25 with fastp and aligned with MiXCR, with productive beta chains retained. Rows are combined by CDR3 protein, so each entry shows the most common genes and DNA. TCRdb's processing, not the authors' own work, is the source of the V and J calls. This sample gives 750,000 to 900,000 distinct CDR3 sequences in total; just over 45% of them show up just once. In total, the top ten clones hold roughly 4.4% of the sample.

To demonstrate the VDJtools post-analysis software, the study profiled TCR beta repertoires from the peripheral blood of about a dozen young patients with multiple sclerosis. The multiple sclerosis patients were children and adolescents between roughly 6 and 16 years of age. Sequenced input: blood. The chain is made from TRBV14 and TRBJ2-5; 7 bases in between match TRBD2. This receptor was identified in a girl aged 10 to 17 with multiple sclerosis. The CDR3 here reads CASSQELAGAQYF. At the DNA level, the sequence is TGTGCCAGCAGCCAAGAACTTGCGGGGGCCCAGTACTTC. With the portions outside the CDR3 filled from the reference TRBV14 and TRBJ2-5 genes, the complete variable region becomes EAGVTQFPSHSVIEKGQTVTLRCDPISGHDNLYWYRRVMGKEIKFLLHFVKESKQDESGMPNNRFLAERTGGTYSTLKVQPAELEDSGVYFCASSQELAGAQYFGPGTRLLVL.